This T cell receptor (beta chain) emerged from a study of tumor-infiltrating lymphocytes in primary liver carcinoma. Study details: The study obtained roughly 3.5 to 7.13 million productive TCRbeta reads per sample, similar across tissue types.

This clonotype has a count of ten or more. As yet, its antigen is unknown. With roughly 500 ng total RNA as template and a constant-region primer, TCR beta cDNA was made. Three nested multiplex PCR rounds of slightly modified ARM-PCR generated TCR beta libraries. Forward primers for TRBV1-TRBV30 and a C-beta reverse primer served the first two PCR rounds, at roughly 10 cycles each. TCRdb re-called the multiplex PCR reads through MiXCR, storing one row per CDR3 protein. This table holds about 120,000 distinct CDR3 sequences, around two thirds found once. The V end was cut by 0 bases, the J end by 5 bases, with 22 bases between. CDR3 length equals 18 residues. The germline V gene has CDR1 MGHRA and CDR2 YSYEKL. Study-wide results and caveats: Tumor-blood pairs (like tumor-adjacent pairs) overlapped less than tumor region pairs did. Blood fell significantly below tumors in its top-250-clone fraction (p = 0.039).

Unsorted bulk tissue of roughly 17-33 mg yielded co-extracted RNA and DNA. Resection treated the patients' primary liver carcinoma. Sequenced input: tumor-adjacent normal liver tissue. The clonotype comes from a woman aged 55 to 70 with primary liver carcinoma and hepatitis B virus infection. This chain uses TRBV4-1 with TRBJ2-5; D uncertain. The CDR3 loop reads CASSQDNLGSGPWETQYF. CDR3 in DNA: TGCGCCAGCAGCCAAGATAATTTGGGGTCCGGGCCTTGGGAGACCCAGTACTTC.